Shown below are 9 T cell receptor beta chains from a single sample sequenced in a study of OX40 agonist ivuxolimab in advanced cancers. Measured with immunoSEQ multiplex PCR; TCRdb has only the in-frame clones, and not every one. Here the sample spans about 48,000 clones, 79% being singletons. This sample comprised CD4+ or CD8+ T cells sorted from blood, obtained in a trial of the OX40 agonist ivuxolimab. The receptors come from an adult with an advanced solid tumor such as melanoma, head and neck, liver or kidney cancer.

This chain uses TRBV5-5 with TRBJ1-5, with unresolved D. V lost 0 bases and J 0 bases, leaving 19 bases between the germline ends. Germline V gene sequence: CDR1 SGHKS, CDR2 YYEKEE (reference sequence). The CDR3 has 19 residues. For the CDR3, the DNA is TGTGCCAGCAGCTTGGGGGCAGGTCTTACCCAATATAGCAATCAGCCCCAGCATTTT. Its translation is CASSLGAGLTQYSNQPQHF.

The rearrangement uses TRBV18 and TRBJ2-7; D is uncertain. V lost 2 bases and J 2 bases, leaving 13 bases between the germline ends. This CDR3 contains 15 residues. Germline assignment: CDR1 KGHSH and CDR2 LQKENI. The CDR3 coding sequence is TGTGCCAGCTCACCAATAACAACGACCCCCTACGAGCAGTACTTC. Translated: CASSPITTTPYEQYF.

The rearrangement uses TRBV4-1 and TRBJ1-3; D gene uncertain. The germline V and J ends were trimmed by 0 bases and 6 bases, with 15 bases remaining between them. The CDR3 spans 16 residues. From germline, CDR1 is MGHRA and CDR2 YSYEKL. The CDR3 DNA reads TGCGCCAGCAGCCAAGATATCTCGAGAATAGCAAACACCATATATTTT. Translating it yields CASSQDISRIANTIYF.

Remarks on this clone: The same CDR3 is also encoded by other DNA sequences in this sample. The chain couples TRBV6-1 to TRBJ2-1, with 7 positions matching TRBD2. After removal of 2 bases from V and 2 bases from J, the junction contained 3 bases not matched to a gene. This CDR3 is built from 15 residues. The germline V gene has CDR1 MNHNS and CDR2 SASEGT. The CDR3 sequence: CASSESSGTYNEQFF. DNA for the CDR3: TGTGCCAGCAGTGAATCTAGCGGCACCTACAATGAGCAGTTCTTC.

The rearrangement links TRBV19 to TRBJ2-4; no clear D. Germline CDR1 reads LNHDA; CDR2 reads SQIVND (reference sequence). This CDR3 comprises 13 residues. Trimming shortened V by 7 bases and J by 8 bases, and 15 bases separated the two germline ends. The CDR3 is CASIPHTRDIQYF. For the CDR3, the DNA is TGTGCCAGTATTCCTCACACCCGGGACATTCAGTACTTC.

V and J are TRBV19 and TRBJ1-5; the D is unclear. CDR1 and CDR2 (germline): LNHDA, SQIVND (reference sequence). This CDR3 is built from 18 residues. Trimming left V 0 bases short and J 0 bases short, with 15 bases between. This CDR3 reads CASSIDHATSDSNQPQHF. The CDR3 DNA reads TGTGCCAGTAGTATAGACCACGCGACCTCAGATAGCAATCAGCCCCAGCATTTT.

CDR3 coding DNA: TGTGCCAGCAGCCTCGACAGGGGCTATGGCTACACCTTC. Translation: CASSLDRGYGYTF. The V gene is TRBV7-2, the J gene TRBJ1-2; 8 bases are a match to TRBD1. This CDR3 has 13 amino acids. V trimming: 5 bases; J trimming: 4 bases; junction bases outside the gene matches: 3. Germline assignment: CDR1 SGHTA and CDR2 FQGNSA.

This clone was recorded once. This chain links TRBV4-1 with TRBJ1-2; 9 bases are a match to TRBD1. With V trimmed by 0 bases and J by 4 bases, 9 bases remained unmatched. The CDR3 extends over 17 amino acids. Germline loops: CDR1 MGHRA, CDR2 YSYEKL. CDR3 in amino acids: CASSQESGQGLFYGYTF. CDR3 coding DNA: TGCGCCAGCAGCCAAGAATCGGGACAGGGACTCTTCTATGGCTACACCTTC.

The chain joins TRBV6-5 to TRBJ2-3; 11 bases are shared with TRBD2. The CDR3 has 15 amino acids. Germline V lookup: CDR1 MNHEY, CDR2 SVGAGI. The V and J ends lost 0 bases and 6 bases, in that order; junction bases with no gene match: 2. The CDR3 sequence is CASSYSLAGVDTQYF. The DNA for the CDR3 is TGTGCCAGCAGTTACTCACTAGCGGGAGTGGATACGCAGTATTTT.